This is a list of T cell receptor beta chains from one sample in a study of blood T cell repertoires in COVID-19. Using immunoSEQ multiplex PCR, the repertoire was profiled, and TCRdb retains in-frame clones only, with some absent. The sample lists tens of thousands of clones; about nine tenths were seen once. The sample comprised peripheral blood. Receptor source: a man aged 45-60 years with active COVID-19. Each CDR3 is given with its conserved first and last residue. A D gene is named only where the DNA matches it firmly. Some rows mark clone size as missing; the rest say once, few, many or name a class of expanded clone.

D	V	size	J	CDR3	DNA
NA	TRBV30	once	TRBJ1-4	CAWGTGSTTNEKLFF	TGTGCCTGGGGAACCGGGTCTACAACTAATGAAAAACTGTTTTTT
NA	TRBV7-2	NA	TRBJ2-1	CASSLAAGDEQFF	TGTGCCAGCAGCTTAGCAGCGGGTGATGAGCAGTTCTTC
TRBD1	TRBV5-4	once	TRBJ2-7	CASSLGTSQGEQYF	TGTGCCAGCAGCTTAGGGACATCACAGGGGGAGCAGTACTTC
TRBD1	TRBV29-1	few	TRBJ1-1	CSVAGGTPEAFF	TGCAGCGTTGCAGGGGGTACTCCTGAAGCTTTCTTT
TRBD2	TRBV15	NA	TRBJ2-1	CATSSVPAGTTNNEQFF	TGTGCCACCAGCAGTGTCCCTGCCGGGACTACCAACAATGAGCAGTTCTTC
TRBD1	TRBV7-9	few	TRBJ1-5	CASSQDRGNQPQHF	TGTGCCAGCAGCCAGGACAGGGGGAATCAGCCCCAGCATTTT
TRBD1	TRBV7-2	NA	TRBJ1-1	CASSRYLTGAGTEAFF	TGTGCCAGCAGCCGCTACTTAACAGGGGCCGGGACTGAAGCTTTCTTT
TRBD2	TRBV3-1/TRBV3-2	NA	TRBJ2-4	CASSYGLAGGVKNIQYF	TGTGCCAGCAGCTACGGACTAGCGGGAGGGGTCAAAAACATTCAGTACTTC
NA	TRBV3-1/TRBV3-2	NA	TRBJ2-1	CASSSRATRGYNEQFF	TGTGCCAGCAGCTCCCGGGCCACAAGAGGGTACAATGAGCAGTTCTTC
NA	TRBV12-3/TRBV12-4	NA	TRBJ1-1	CASKVQVQTEAFF	TGTGCCAGCAAGGTTCAGGTCCAGACTGAAGCTTTCTTT
TRBD1	TRBV11-2	NA	TRBJ2-7	CASSLRTGSSYEQYF	TGTGCCAGCAGCTTAAGGACAGGTAGCTCCTACGAGCAGTACTTC
NA	TRBV5-6	NA	TRBJ2-2	CASGHRVSYTGELFF	TGTGCCAGCGGACACAGGGTATCGTACACCGGGGAGCTGTTTTTT
NA	TRBV19	few	TRBJ1-5	CASNPRETIGPQHF	TGTGCCAGTAATCCCCGGGAGACTATCGGGCCCCAGCATTTT
TRBD2	TRBV11-3	NA	TRBJ2-1	CASSRTSGSRNEQFF	TGTGCCAGCAGCCGGACTAGCGGGAGTAGGAATGAGCAGTTCTTC
NA	TRBV30	NA	TRBJ1-6	CALGANNSPLHF	TGTGCCCTGGGGGCTAATAATTCACCCCTCCACTTT
NA	TRBV18	NA	TRBJ2-7	CASSPTTVQSYEQYF	TGTGCCAGCTCACCCACGACAGTACAATCCTACGAGCAGTACTTC
NA	TRBV4-3	once	TRBJ1-5	CASSQYPSGNQPQHF	TGCGCCAGCAGCCAGTATCCGAGTGGCAATCAGCCCCAGCATTTT
NA	TRBV19	NA	TRBJ1-2	CASSPQDGLYGYTF	TGTGCCAGTAGTCCCCAGGACGGACTCTATGGCTACACCTTC
NA	TRBV29-1	once	TRBJ2-1	CSMIRGLTYNEQFF	TGCAGCATGATCCGGGGGTTGACCTACAATGAGCAGTTCTTC
TRBD1	TRBV19	NA	TRBJ2-5	CASSPAAGGAEGETQYF	TGTGCCAGTAGCCCAGCCGCAGGGGGTGCAGAGGGGGAGACCCAGTACTTC
TRBD1	TRBV6-5	NA	TRBJ2-7	CASGQATFEQYF	TGTGCCTCTGGACAGGCGACTTTCGAGCAGTACTTC
NA	TRBV11-2	few	TRBJ1-1	CASSHDGGVGTEAFF	TGTGCCAGCAGCCACGACGGGGGGGTCGGCACTGAAGCTTTCTTT
NA	TRBV5-1	NA	TRBJ2-2	CASSPWTDFRGELFF	TGCGCCAGCAGCCCATGGACAGACTTTAGGGGGGAGCTGTTTTTT
TRBD2	TRBV6-5	NA	TRBJ2-7	CASTKGLAGSYEQYF	TGTGCCAGCACCAAGGGACTAGCGGGTTCCTACGAGCAGTACTTC
NA	TRBV11-2	NA	TRBJ2-1	CASSLAQYNEQFF	TGTGCCAGCAGTTTGGCACAGTACAATGAGCAGTTCTTC
NA	TRBV5-1	NA	TRBJ1-4	CASSRWGDEKLFF	TGCGCCAGCAGCCGTTGGGGGGATGAAAAACTGTTTTTT
TRBD1	TRBV7-8	NA	TRBJ2-2	CASSVRTGDTGELFF	TGTGCCAGCAGCGTACGGACAGGGGATACCGGGGAGCTGTTTTTT
TRBD2	TRBV28	NA	TRBJ2-7	CASRLAGGIYEQYF	TGTGCCAGCAGACTAGCGGGGGGGATCTACGAGCAGTACTTC
NA	TRBV3-1/TRBV3-2	NA	TRBJ1-2	CASSRTGSIYGYTF	TGTGCCAGCAGCCGCACGGGGTCGATCTATGGCTACACCTTC
TRBD1	TRBV10-3	NA	TRBJ1-1	CAISVDRVTEAFF	TGTGCCATCAGTGTCGACAGGGTCACTGAAGCTTTCTTT
NA	TRBV7-2	once	TRBJ1-2	CASSLVRGYGYTF	TGTGCCAGCAGCTTAGTCAGGGGCTATGGCTACACCTTC
NA	TRBV7-7	NA	TRBJ2-5	CASSPLRLLEGGTQYF	TGTGCCAGCAGCCCGCTACGCCTTCTGGAGGGAGGGACCCAGTACTTC
NA	TRBV25-1	NA	TRBJ2-3	CASSQTDTQYF	TGTGCCAGCAGTCAGACAGATACGCAGTATTTT
TRBD1	TRBV27	NA	TRBJ1-6	CASTRTGDNSPLHF	TGTGCCAGCACTAGGACAGGTGATAATTCACCCCTCCACTTT
TRBD1	TRBV11-2	NA	TRBJ1-4	CASSSLRTGDEKLFF	TGTGCCAGCAGTTCACTTCGGACAGGGGATGAAAAACTGTTTTTT
TRBD2	TRBV28	NA	TRBJ2-5	CASSSGAETQYF	TGTGCCAGCAGTAGCGGGGCAGAGACCCAGTACTTC
TRBD1	TRBV6-5	NA	TRBJ1-1	CASSYGTGGTEAFF	TGTGCCAGCAGTTACGGGACAGGGGGCACTGAAGCTTTCTTT